This is a list of T cell receptor beta chains from one sample in a study of regulatory T cells in long-lasting Graves disease. TCRdb re-called the multiplex PCR reads through MiXCR, storing one row per CDR3 protein. This sample yields hundreds of thousands of distinct CDR3 sequences, of which roughly 15% are seen a single time; 15% to 20% belongs to the top ten. These data were also filed under a second study, of T cells in Graves' hyperthyroidism and ophthalmopathy.

Source: peripheral blood mononuclear cells (PBMCs), taken at new diagnosis, from a patient treated with antithyroid drugs. The origin of the receptors is a woman in her thirties with Graves disease. CDR3s include the opening cysteine and the closing phenylalanine or tryptophan. D genes are given only for firm matches. For some rows the clone size is stated as once, few or many, or as a class when expanded; others skip it.

V gene,clone size,D gene,J gene,CDR3 DNA,CDR3 protein
TRBV7-8,many,.,TRBJ1-2,TGTGCCAGCAGCTTGAGTACCGTTGGCTACACCTTC,CASSLSTVGYTF
TRBV7-2,many,.,TRBJ2-3,TGTGCCAGCAGCTTCGCTAGCGATGGTACAGATACGCAGTATTTT,CASSFASDGTDTQYF
TRBV6-1,many,TRBD1,TRBJ2-7,TGTGCCAGCAGTACGGGACAGGAATACGAGCAGTACTTC,CASSTGQEYEQYF
TRBV7-2,.,.,TRBJ2-3,TGTGCCAGCAGCTTAGCGGGGTCCGGCACAGATACGCAGTATTTT,CASSLAGSGTDTQYF
TRBV27,.,.,TRBJ1-4,TGTGCCAGCAGCCAGTTTCAAGCTAATGAAAAACTGTTTTTT,CASSQFQANEKLFF
TRBV6-2/TRBV6-3,many,.,TRBJ2-1,TGTGCCAGCAGTTCCCAATCGGGCGTTGAGCAGTTCTTC,CASSSQSGVEQFF
TRBV2,once,.,TRBJ1-5,TGTGCCAGCAGCCCTCAGGGAGACAATCAGCCCCAGCATTTT,CASSPQGDNQPQHF
TRBV6-5,many,TRBD1,TRBJ1-1,TGTGCCAGCAGTTCCGGGACAGGGATTGAAGCTTTCTTT,CASSSGTGIEAFF
TRBV28,many,.,TRBJ2-5,TGTGCCAGCAGTTTCGTAGAGACCCAGTACTTC,CASSFVETQYF
TRBV11-2,many,.,TRBJ1-4,TGTGCCAGCAGCTTCACCACAACTAATGAAAAACTGTTTTTT,CASSFTTTNEKLFF
TRBV6-1,.,.,TRBJ2-7,TGTGCCAGCAGACAGTTCTCTAGCGCGACCTACGAGCAGTACTTC,CASRQFSSATYEQYF
TRBV6-1,few,.,TRBJ1-3,TGTGCCAGCAGTCAACCGACGGGTACCTCTGGAAACACCATATATTTT,CASSQPTGTSGNTIYF
TRBV2,many,.,TRBJ2-5,TGTGCCAGCAGTGTATTCAGCGCACTACCCCAAGAGACCCAGTACTTC,CASSVFSALPQETQYF
TRBV5-6,few,.,TRBJ1-3,TGTGCCAGCAGCCGGGGGGTGACGGGAAACACCATATATTTT,CASSRGVTGNTIYF
TRBV29-1,few,.,TRBJ2-7,TGCAGCGTTGAAGATAACAGATATGAGACCTACGAGCAGTACTTC,CSVEDNRYETYEQYF
TRBV5-1,few,TRBD2,TRBJ2-3,TGCGCCAGCAGCCTGACGACTAGCAGTTTCACAGATACGCAGTATTTT,CASSLTTSSFTDTQYF
TRBV29-1,.,.,TRBJ2-6,TGCAGCGTGTACGGAAAGGGGGAGGGCCTCTTAACTGGGGCCAACGTCCTGACTTTC,CSVYGKGEGLLTGANVLTF
TRBV27,many,TRBD1,TRBJ1-5,TGTGCCAGCAGCCCTAAGGGACAGATCAATCAGCCCCAGCATTTT,CASSPKGQINQPQHF
TRBV5-6,few,.,TRBJ2-5,TGTGCCAGCAGCCCTCCAGTCGGGACGGGGGAGACCCAGTACTTC,CASSPPVGTGETQYF
TRBV28,many,.,TRBJ1-1,TGTGCCAGCACCGCCAGGCATCACACTGAAGCTTTCTTT,CASTARHHTEAFF
TRBV28,.,.,TRBJ2-3,TGTGCCAGCAAAACCCCAGGACCAGATACGCAGTATTTT,CASKTPGPDTQYF
TRBV11-2,.,.,TRBJ1-6,TGTGCCAGCAGCTTAGATCGTAATCAGGGTGTAGGTTCACCCCTCCACTTT,CASSLDRNQGVGSPLHF
TRBV20-1,few,.,TRBJ1-1,TGCAGTGCTAGTCGGCAGTCGAACACTGAAGCTTTCTTT,CSASRQSNTEAFF
TRBV24-1,few,.,TRBJ2-3,TGTGCCACCAGTGTTTCAGATACGCAGTATTTT,CATSVSDTQYF
TRBV18,.,.,TRBJ2-2,TGTGCCAGCTCGCCTTCTCCTACAGATCCCGGGGAGCTGTTTTTT,CASSPSPTDPGELFF
TRBV28,many,.,TRBJ1-5,TGTGCCAGCAGTTTTTCAGGGTACAGGGCTAATCAGCCCCAGCATTTT,CASSFSGYRANQPQHF
TRBV9,.,.,TRBJ1-4,TGTGCCAGCAGCGTAGGCTGGCTGGGAGCAACTAATGAAAAACTGTTTTTT,CASSVGWLGATNEKLFF
TRBV24-1,many,TRBD2,TRBJ2-3,TGTGCCACCAGTCGCCAAAGCGGGAGGGGGCATACGGATACGCAGTATTTT,CATSRQSGRGHTDTQYF
TRBV20-1,.,TRBD1,TRBJ2-1,TGCAGTGCTAGAGATATGGGGGACAGTTGGGGGAATGAGCAGTTCTTC,CSARDMGDSWGNEQFF
TRBV6-1,.,.,TRBJ2-3,TGTGCCAGCAGTCCCCGGGGGACAGAAACAGGTGGTACGCAGTATTTT,CASSPRGTETGGTQYF
TRBV5-6,few,.,TRBJ1-1,TGTGCCAGCAGCTGGATCTTGAACACTGAAGCTTTCTTT,CASSWILNTEAFF
TRBV20-1,.,TRBD1,TRBJ1-1,TGCAGTGCTAGAGTATTCGACAGGGACACTGAAGCTTTCTTT,CSARVFDRDTEAFF
TRBV29-1,few,.,TRBJ2-1,TGCAGCGTTGAAGGGACCAGCTCCTACAATGAGCAGTTCTTC,CSVEGTSSYNEQFF
TRBV29-1,.,.,TRBJ1-3,TGCAGCGTGAAACTTCCCTACTCTGGAAACACCATATATTTT,CSVKLPYSGNTIYF
TRBV27,many,TRBD1,TRBJ1-4,TGTGCCAGCAGTTCCGAGACAGGGGTTAATGAAAAACTGTTTTTT,CASSSETGVNEKLFF
TRBV15,.,.,TRBJ2-6,TGTGCCACCAGCAGAGATCTAGGGGTGGGGGCCAACGTCCTGACTTTC,CATSRDLGVGANVLTF
TRBV14,.,.,TRBJ2-3,TGTGCCAGCAGCCTGTACGGAAATCGATATTATTTT,CASSLYGNRYYF